This T cell receptor (beta chain) comes out of a study of regulatory T cells in long-lasting Graves disease. Combining iRepertoire HTBI primers with Arm-PCR of CDR3 regions, the authors built TCR beta libraries. TCRdb reprocessed the multiplex PCR reads via MiXCR and lists one record per CDR3 protein. The sample lists roughly 450,000 distinct CDR3 sequences, roughly 23% occurring once. This CDR3 comprises 16 residues. V trimming: 4 bases; J trimming: 3 bases; junction bases outside the gene matches: 9. Germline CDR1 and CDR2: SGHDT and YYEEEE. Indicated time point: persistent/refractory GD, antithyroid drugs over 5 years with positive TRAb. With RNA extracted from PBMCs as input, the TCR library was made.

The chain combines TRBV5-6 with TRBJ1-2, with 10 bases aligning to TRBD1. This material consisted of peripheral blood mononuclear cells (PBMCs), taken when the disease was refractory, from a patient treated with antithyroid drugs. The source is a female donor with Graves disease. The CDR3 DNA follows: TGTGCCAGCAGCGAGAAGACAGGGGGCGCATACTATGGCTACACCTTC. It yields the protein CASSEKTGGAYYGYTF.